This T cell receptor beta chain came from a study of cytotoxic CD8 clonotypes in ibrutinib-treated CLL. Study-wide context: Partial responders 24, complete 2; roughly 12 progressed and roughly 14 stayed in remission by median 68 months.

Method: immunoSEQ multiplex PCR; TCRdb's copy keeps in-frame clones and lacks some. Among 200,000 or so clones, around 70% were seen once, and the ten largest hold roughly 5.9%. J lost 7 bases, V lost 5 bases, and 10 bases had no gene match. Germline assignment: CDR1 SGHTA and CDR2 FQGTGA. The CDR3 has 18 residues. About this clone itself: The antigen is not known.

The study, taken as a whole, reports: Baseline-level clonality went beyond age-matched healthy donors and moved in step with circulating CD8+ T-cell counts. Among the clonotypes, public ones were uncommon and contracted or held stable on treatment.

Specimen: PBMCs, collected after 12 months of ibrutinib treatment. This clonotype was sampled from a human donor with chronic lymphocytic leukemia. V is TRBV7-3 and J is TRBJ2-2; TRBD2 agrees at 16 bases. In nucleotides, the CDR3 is TGTGCCAGCAGCCCGGGACTAGCGGGAGGGCGGGTCGACGGGGAGCTGTTTTTT. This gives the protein CASSPGLAGGRVDGELFF.